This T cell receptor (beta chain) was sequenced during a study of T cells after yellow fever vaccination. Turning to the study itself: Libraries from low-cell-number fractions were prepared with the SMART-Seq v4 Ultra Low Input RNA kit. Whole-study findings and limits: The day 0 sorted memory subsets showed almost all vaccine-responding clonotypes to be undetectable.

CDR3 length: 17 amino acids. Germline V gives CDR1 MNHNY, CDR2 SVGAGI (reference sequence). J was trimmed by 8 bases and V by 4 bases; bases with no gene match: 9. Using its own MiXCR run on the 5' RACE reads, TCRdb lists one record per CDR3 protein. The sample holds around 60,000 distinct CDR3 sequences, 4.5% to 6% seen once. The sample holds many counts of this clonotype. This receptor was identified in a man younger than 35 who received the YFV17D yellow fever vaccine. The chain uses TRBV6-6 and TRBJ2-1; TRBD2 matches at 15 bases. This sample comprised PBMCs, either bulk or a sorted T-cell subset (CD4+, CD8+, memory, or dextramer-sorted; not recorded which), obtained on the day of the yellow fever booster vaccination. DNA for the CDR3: TGTGCCAGCAGTTCCTGGACTAGCGGGGGGGCCCGGGATGAGCAGTTCTTC. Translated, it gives CASSSWTSGGARDEQFF.